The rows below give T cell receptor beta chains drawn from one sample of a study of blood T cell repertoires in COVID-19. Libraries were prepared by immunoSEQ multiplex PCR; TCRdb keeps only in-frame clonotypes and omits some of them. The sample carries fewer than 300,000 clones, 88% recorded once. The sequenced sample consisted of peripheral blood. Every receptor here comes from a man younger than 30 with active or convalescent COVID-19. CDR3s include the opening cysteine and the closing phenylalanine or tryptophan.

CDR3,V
CATSSDSKEQFF,TRBV15
CASSLVTGLTDTEAFF,TRBV5-5
CASGLDGSSYEQYF,TRBV12-5
CASSDWARGEKLFF,TRBV25-1
CASSSLAGGLTDTQYF,TRBV7-2
CASTYPGQGLLGDTQYF,TRBV6-2/TRBV6-3
CASQMAGEPYNEQFF,TRBV6-5
CASSLRGQSGTEAFF,TRBV7-9
CASSLKGQGASYEQYF,TRBV13
CASSFSSSNQPQHF,TRBV7-8
CASNPTGRGRDEQYF,TRBV9
CASSLTGVGQPQHF,TRBV27
CASSSLRWEHEQFF,TRBV7-8
CASSVGTSLGYTF,TRBV5-1
CASSQGQGEGYTF,TRBV10-1
CASSPTWRTGEKLFF,TRBV18
CASSLSQGTHGNTIYF,TRBV7-2
CASSTRARPHEQYF,TRBV27
CASGDQDRRNQPQHF,TRBV2
CASSLRTSGGETQYF,TRBV7-8
CASSQDFGGGSYEQYF,TRBV4-3
CASSPRTGGEQYF,TRBV27
CTPEGQGAEDRLPYGYTF,TRBV24-1
CASSDSGGVTDTQYF,TRBV10-2
CASSPIQGSTDTQYF,TRBV18
CASSAQGRGHGYNEQFF,TRBV6-1
CASSSPWTANYGYTF,TRBV18
CASSRTVNTEAFF,TRBV7-8
CSARTGTEAFF,TRBV20-1
CASKTGWGNQPQHF,TRBV19
CASSLVPGVGTEAFF,TRBV5-1
CASRLGEKLFF,TRBV5-1
CASSSRQGHTEAFF,TRBV6-5
CASSGRTGGVDEAFF,TRBV28
CASGLVTGTSGTEAFF,TRBV12-5
CASSAVTGGPLETQYF,TRBV9
CASRAKNVGLAGQPHNEQFF,TRBV4-3
CASQGVASYEQYF,TRBV3-1/TRBV3-2
CASSSSVAVGNEQFF,TRBV14
CASLGAGDGYTF,TRBV12-3/TRBV12-4
CASSLGQGYGTEAFF,TRBV27
CASSQDTVEQYF,TRBV4-1
CASSLRWGETYNEQFF,TRBV5-6
CASSLDRANYGYTF,TRBV11-2
CASSNPGGGIQETQYF,TRBV6-2/TRBV6-3
CASSEETVGTDTQYF,TRBV2
CASTRDYYQETQYF,TRBV12-5
CASATGTGGNTIYF,TRBV27